The 6 T cell receptor beta chains below were found in one sample sequenced in a study of post-analysis software for immune sequencing data. General observations from the study: Patients showed TRBV5-6, TRBV5-1 and TRBV20-1 among a handful of TRBV segments more frequent than in controls.

No antigen has been identified for these receptors. Unique-molecular-identifier-tagged TCR beta cDNA libraries were used. Each CDR3 protein is one row after TCRdb ran MiXCR on the PCR reads. This table has hundreds of thousands of distinct CDR3 sequences, roughly three fifths appearing once. The specimen was blood. These receptors all come from a girl aged 2 to 10 with multiple sclerosis.

The V call is TRBV6-5, the J call TRBJ2-3; possible D gene TRBD1, 5 bases. The germline CDR1 and CDR2 sequences are MNHEY and SVGAGI. The CDR3 loop spans 16 amino acids. The V and J ends lost 0 bases and 0 bases respectively, with 10 bases between them. The DNA of the CDR3 is TGTGCCAGCAGTTACTCAGGGGTTACGAGCACAGATACGCAGTATTTT. Translating it yields CASSYSGVTSTDTQYF.

This clonotype was seen only a few times. The chain joins TRBV27 to TRBJ2-1; no firm D call. V was shortened by 6 bases and J by 2 bases, with 11 bases between the two germline ends. The CDR3 length is 14 residues. From germline, CDR1 is MNHEY and CDR2 SMNVEV (reference sequence). DNA of the CDR3: TGTGCCAGCAGCTCACAAGGGCCCTACAATGAGCAGTTCTTC. Protein sequence: CASSSQGPYNEQFF.

The chain combines TRBV7-2 with TRBJ2-3; D is uncertain. The CDR3 totals 16 residues. Looked up from germline, CDR1 is SGHTA and CDR2 is FQGNSA. Trimming shortened V by 3 bases and J by 2 bases, and 15 bases separated the two germline ends. CDR3 nucleotide sequence: TGTGCCAGCAGCTTCTTGTCTATACGTAACACAGATACGCAGTATTTT. Encoded protein: CASSFLSIRNTDTQYF.

This clonotype was observed a handful of times. The V and J genes are TRBV10-3 and TRBJ1-2, with D hard to call. This CDR3 has 14 amino acids. V lost 0 bases and J 2 bases, leaving 7 bases between the germline ends. CDR1 is ENHRY and CDR2 is SYGVKD in the germline V gene. The CDR3 sequence is CAISESSVNYGYTF. Written as DNA, the CDR3 is TGTGCCATCAGTGAGTCCTCGGTGAACTATGGCTACACCTTC.

The J gene is TRBJ1-1, the V gene TRBV9; 8 bases are a match to TRBD1. J gave up 7 bases and V 0 bases, and 5 bases lay outside the gene matches. This CDR3 is 14 amino acids long. Germline V CDR1 and CDR2: SGDLS, YYNGEE. The CDR3 bases are TGTGCCAGCAGCGTAGGAGGGACAGGCCTTGAAGCTTTCTTT. Encoded protein: CASSVGGTGLEAFF. Full variable domain (rest looked up from reference TRBV9 and TRBJ1-1): DSGVTQTPKHLITATGQRVTLRCSPRSGDLSVYWYQQSLDQGLQFLIQYYNGEERAKGNILERFSAQQFPDLHSELNLSSLELGDSALYFCASSVGGTGLEAFFGQGTRLTVV.

V gene TRBV20-1 combines with J gene TRBJ1-4; a possible D gene is TRBD1 (6 bases). The CDR3 extends over 13 amino acids. V gave up 6 bases and J gave up 4 bases, with 12 bases separating them. CDR1 DFQATT and CDR2 SNEGSKA come from the germline V gene (reference sequence). The CDR3 DNA follows: TGCAGTGCCCCGGACAGTATTAATGAAAAACTGTTTTTT. Amino acids: CSAPDSINEKLFF.